The 30 T cell receptor beta chains given below trace back to one sample, sequenced in a study of cytomegalovirus exposure and HLA in healthy donors. Primers: 60 Vbeta forward and 13 Jbeta reverse. TCRdb's table, derived via immunoSEQ multiplex PCR, lists solely in-frame clones and lacks some. In the table there are 150,000 or so clones, roughly 83% of which are singletons. Sequenced material: PBMCs. The receptor set was obtained from a man aged 30 to 45 in good health and CMV-seronegative.

The V call is TRBV5-1, the J call TRBJ1-6, with 10 bases fitting TRBD1. The CDR3 contains 14 residues. Trimming cost V 0 bases and J 11 bases; bases outside gene matches: 2. CDR1 and CDR2 (germline): SGHRS, YFSETQ. This chain's CDR3 is CASSLEGTGAPLHF. For the CDR3, the DNA is TGCGCCAGCAGCTTGGAAGGGACAGGGGCACCCCTCCACTTT. Full variable domain (rest looked up from reference TRBV5-1 and TRBJ1-6): KAGVTQTPRYLIKTRGQQVTLSCSPISGHRSVSWYQQTPGQGLQFLFEYFSETQRNKGNFPGRFSGRQFSNSRSEMNVSTLELGDSALYLCASSLEGTGAPLHFGNGTRLTVT.

The chain links TRBV7-9 to TRBJ1-1; TRBD1 agrees at 8 bases. The V gene end was trimmed by 7 bases and the J gene end by 6 bases; junction bases not matched to a gene: 10. Germline-derived CDR1 and CDR2 are SEHNR and FQNEAQ (reference sequence). This CDR3 is 14 amino acids long. The CDR3, as DNA: TGTGCCAGCACCAAGGGACAGGCCTCCGCTGAAGCTTTCTTT. Its protein is CASTKGQASAEAFF.

This clone was found a few times. The chain joins TRBV6-1 to TRBJ1-2, with D perhaps TRBD1 (6 bases). Deletions cut 1 base from V and 6 bases from J, with 15 bases between. Germline V gene lookup returns CDR1 MNHNS and CDR2 SASEGT. This CDR3 comprises 15 residues. The CDR3 nucleotides are TGTGCCAGCAGTGAAGTGGCAGGGGAGAGAGATGGCTACACCTTC. Translated, it gives CASSEVAGERDGYTF.

The CDR3 DNA reads TGTGCCAGCAGTGCGGGACAGGGGGCCTACAATGAGCAGTTCTTC. Protein product: CASSAGQGAYNEQFF. The chain uses TRBV9 and TRBJ2-1; 11 bases align to TRBD1. There are 15 residues in the CDR3. Germline loops: CDR1 SGDLS, CDR2 YYNGEE. V dropped 5 bases and J dropped 2; count of bases not matched to a gene: 3.

This chain uses TRBV18 with TRBJ1-3; no reliable D call. The CDR3 is made up of 16 amino acids. The germline CDR1 and CDR2 sequences are KGHSH and LQKENI. V dropped 0 bases and J dropped 0 bases, with 9 bases sitting between them. CDR3 coding DNA: TGTGCCAGCTCACCACCGTCAGGTTTCTCTGGAAACACCATATATTTT. It translates to CASSPPSGFSGNTIYF. The full variable domain, its missing parts supplied by reference TRBV18 and TRBJ1-3, is NAGVMQNPRHLVRRRGQEARLRCSPMKGHSHVYWYRQLPEEGLKFMVYLQKENIIDESGMPKERFSAEFPKEGPSILRIQQVVRGDSAAYFCASSPPSGFSGNTIYFGEGSWLTVV.

V usage is TRBV6-4 and J usage is TRBJ2-3, with TRBD2 identical over 11 bases. The CDR3 contains 15 residues. The ends lost 5 bases at V and 3 bases at J; junction bases unmatched: 4. Germline V gene sequence: CDR1 MRHNA, CDR2 SNTAGT. The CDR3 region has the DNA TGTGCCAGCAGTCCACTAGCGGGGGTAACAGATACGCAGTATTTT. It translates to CASSPLAGVTDTQYF.

The chain carries TRBV19 and TRBJ2-7; D is unclear. V was trimmed by 5 bases and J by 2 bases, leaving 4 bases between them. Germline V lookup: CDR1 LNHDA, CDR2 SQIVND (reference sequence). The length of the CDR3 is 11 residues. CDR3 sequence: CASSSAYEQYF. The CDR3 region has the DNA TGTGCCAGTAGTTCAGCCTACGAGCAGTACTTC.

The chain couples TRBV9 to TRBJ2-1; TRBD1 agrees at 10 bases. CDR1 and CDR2 from the germline V gene are SGDLS and YYNGEE. This CDR3 region has 16 residues. J was trimmed by 5 bases and V by 2 bases; bases with no gene match: 7. CDR3 DNA sequence: TGTGCCAGCAGCGTCCAGCCCGGGACAGGGGACAATGAGCAGTTCTTC. Amino acid sequence: CASSVQPGTGDNEQFF.

Concerning this clone itself: At one end, the junction sequence differs from germline, possibly due to a read error. Other DNA sequences of this sample code for an identical CDR3. The J gene is TRBJ2-1, the V gene TRBV5-1; 13 positions agree with TRBD2. This CDR3 contains 18 residues. Germline CDR1 SGHRS, CDR2 YFSETQ. This chain's CDR3 is CASSWGTGLAGDGNEQFF. The CDR3 nucleotides are TGCGCTAGCAGCTGGGGGACTGGACTAGCGGGAGATGGCAATGAGCAGTTCTTC.

V usage is TRBV28 and J usage is TRBJ1-4; 7 nucleotides align to TRBD1. This CDR3 spans 15 amino acids. V dropped 7 bases and J dropped 5; count of bases not matched to a gene: 10. CDR1 MDHEN and CDR2 SYDVKM come from the germline V gene. The CDR3 coding sequence is TGTGCCAGCAAGGGGGCATGGGAACTAAATGAAAAACTGTTTTTT. As protein: CASKGAWELNEKLFF.

This chain uses TRBV4-2 with TRBJ2-1; 9 nucleotides agree with TRBD2. This CDR3 is 16 amino acids long. Germline-derived CDR1 and CDR2 are LGHNA and YNFKEQ. The junction had 4 bases not matched to a gene; V was cut back by 0 bases and J by 4 bases. The CDR3 sequence is CASSQEGGGEYNEQFF. In DNA form, the CDR3 reads TGTGCCAGCAGCCAAGAAGGCGGGGGGGAGTACAATGAGCAGTTCTTC.

The V gene is TRBV7-9, the J gene TRBJ1-1; possibly TRBD1 for D (6 bases). V was cut by 3 bases and J by 9 bases, with 17 bases left in between. CDR3 size: 14 residues. Germline CDR1 and CDR2: SEHNR and FQNEAQ (reference sequence). CDR3 protein: CASSLTTGDIKAFF. CDR3 sequence (DNA): TGTGCCAGCAGCTTGACGACAGGCGATATTAAAGCTTTCTTT.

The DNA of the CDR3 is TGTGCCAGCAGCGCCGGGGGGGCGCCGAACACCGGGGAGCTGTTTTTT. It encodes CASSAGGAPNTGELFF. This chain connects TRBV11-1 to TRBJ2-2; 8 bases fit TRBD2. V trimming: 5 bases; J trimming: 0 bases; junction bases outside the gene matches: 5. This CDR3 is built from 16 residues. Germline CDR1 SGHAT, CDR2 FQDESV (reference sequence).

This clone was found once. V and J are TRBV7-3 and TRBJ2-5, with D tentatively TRBD2 (5 bases). Trimming removed 0 bases from V and 1 base from J, with 12 bases in between. CDR3 length: 16 amino acids. CDR1 is SGHTA, CDR2 FQGTGA, per germline. CDR3 in amino acids: CASSLTLGGPQETQYF. The CDR3 region has the DNA TGTGCCAGCAGCTTAACGCTCGGAGGCCCCCAAGAGACCCAGTACTTC.

V gene TRBV5-6 combines with J gene TRBJ1-1, with 8 bases lining up with TRBD1. Germline V gene data show CDR1 as SGHDT and CDR2 as YYEEEE. The junction had 11 bases not matched to a gene; V was cut back by 4 bases and J by 6 bases. The CDR3 has 15 residues. CDR3 protein: CASSAADRVIAEAFF. Here the CDR3 DNA reads TGTGCCAGCAGCGCGGCGGACAGGGTAATTGCTGAAGCTTTCTTT.

J is TRBJ1-1 and V is TRBV10-3; 8 bases match TRBD1. This CDR3 has 17 residues. CDR1 and CDR2 from the germline V gene are ENHRY and SYGVKD. V shed 3 bases, J shed 0 bases, and the junction held 9 bases outside the gene matches. The CDR3 DNA is TGTGCCATCAGTGATAGGGGGACAGGTGTTATGAACACTGAAGCTTTCTTT. Translation gives CAISDRGTGVMNTEAFF.

The chain uses TRBV18 and TRBJ2-3; 8 positions match TRBD2. This CDR3 has 15 residues. Germline CDR1 and CDR2: KGHSH and LQKENI. With 1 base clipped from V and 1 base from J, the junction kept 1 base outside the gene matches. Written as DNA, the CDR3 is TGTGCCAGCTCACCACAACTAGCGGGCACAGATACGCAGTATTTT. Translating it yields CASSPQLAGTDTQYF.

This chain links TRBV13 with TRBJ2-7, with TRBD1 matching over 8 bases. The CDR3 consists of 16 residues. The ends lost 4 bases at V and 1 base at J; junction bases unmatched: 9. Germline V CDR1 and CDR2: PRHDT, FYEKMQ (reference sequence). The CDR3 nucleotides read TGTGCCAGCAGCTCGTTACTCGGGACAGGATCCTACGAGCAGTACTTC. The encoded protein is CASSSLLGTGSYEQYF. Full variable domain (remainder filled in from reference TRBV13 and TRBJ2-7): AAGVIQSPRHLIKEKRETATLKCYPIPRHDTVYWYQQGPGQDPQFLISFYEKMQSDKGSIPDRFSAQQFSDYHSELNMSSLELGDSALYFCASSSLLGTGSYEQYFGPGTRLTVT.

This chain connects TRBV7-9 to TRBJ1-2; D gene ambiguous. The CDR3 length is 11 residues. Germline CDR1 and CDR2: SEHNR and FQNEAQ (reference sequence). V lost 9 bases to trimming and J lost 5 bases, with 10 bases between them. The CDR3 coding sequence is TGTGCCAGGAGGGATGCGTATGGCTACACCTTC. Its protein is CARRDAYGYTF.

The chain recombines TRBV19 with TRBJ2-1, with D possibly TRBD2 on 6 matching bases. The CDR3 totals 15 residues. V lost 5 bases and J 4 bases, leaving 15 bases between the germline ends. Germline CDR1 reads LNHDA; CDR2 reads SQIVND (reference sequence). CDR3 DNA: TGTGCCAGTAGTCCCAGGAGGGAACTTTACAATGAGCAGTTCTTC. This translates into CASSPRRELYNEQFF.

The gene calls are TRBV9 and TRBJ1-3; D possibly corresponds to TRBD1 (5 bases). Deletions cut 3 bases from V and 1 base from J, with 8 bases between. Germline V gives CDR1 SGDLS, CDR2 YYNGEE. CDR3 length: 14 residues. The CDR3 loop is CASSEQGSGNTIYF. CDR3 nucleotide sequence: TGTGCCAGCAGCGAGCAGGGTTCTGGAAACACCATATATTTT.

The chain has TRBV18 and TRBJ2-3; 7 bases fit TRBD1. The trim removed 6 bases at V and 2 bases at J, leaving 11 bases unmatched. In germline, CDR1 is KGHSH, CDR2 LQKENI. The CDR3 length is 16 residues. CDR3 loop: CASSQITGAYTDTQYF. CDR3 nucleotide sequence: TGTGCCAGCTCCCAAATCACAGGGGCCTACACAGATACGCAGTATTTT.

The genes are TRBV7-6 and TRBJ2-7; perhaps TRBD2 as D (5 bases). From germline, CDR1 is SGHVS and CDR2 FNYEAQ. V was cut by 5 bases and J by 4 bases, with 12 bases left in between. This CDR3 is 13 amino acids long. This CDR3 is CASSNPTSYEQYF. For the CDR3, the DNA is TGTGCCAGCAGCAATCCTACTAGTTACGAGCAGTACTTC.

This chain joins TRBV5-4 and TRBJ2-5, with 10 bases lining up with TRBD2. Per the germline V gene, CDR1 is SGHNT and CDR2 is YYREEE (reference sequence). The CDR3 consists of 15 residues. V shed 5 bases, J shed 1 base, and the junction held 5 bases outside the gene matches. The CDR3 nucleotides are TGTGCCAGCAGTTCCGGACTAGCGGTCCAAGAGACCCAGTACTTC. Encoded protein: CASSSGLAVQETQYF.

The sample holds one count of this clone. A junction boundary mismatches the germline segment, possibly from a read error. At the DNA level, this CDR3 is encoded by other sequences in the same sample as well. The chain has TRBV5-6 and TRBJ1-2; perhaps TRBD1 as D (6 bases). The germline CDR1 and CDR2 sequences are SGHDT and YYEEEE. CDR3 size: 13 residues. This CDR3 is CASRLGQLAGYTF. DNA of the CDR3: TGCGCCAGCAGACTAGGACAGTTGGCGGGCTACACCTTC.

With regard to this clone: The germline gene is not matched at one end of the junction; a read error may be the cause. The chain recombines TRBV7-2 with TRBJ2-7; 7 positions match TRBD1. The CDR3 sequence is 15 residues long. Germline CDR1 and CDR2: SGHTA and FQGNSA. CDR3 sequence reads: CASSASGTAAYGQYF. CDR3 nucleotides: TGTGCCAGCAGCGCATCCGGGACAGCCGCCTACGGGCAGTACTTC.

V is TRBV7-8 and J is TRBJ2-5; D is possibly TRBD1 (5 bases). Germline-derived CDR1 and CDR2 are SGHVS and FQNEAQ. This CDR3 has 17 amino acids. The V end lost 2 bases, the J end lost 3 bases, and 19 bases lay between the germline ends. This CDR3 reads CASSLSVWQGDEETQYF. DNA of the CDR3: TGTGCCAGCAGCTTATCAGTTTGGCAGGGCGACGAAGAGACCCAGTACTTC.

V is TRBV12-5 and J is TRBJ2-7; 8 bases map to TRBD1. In germline, CDR1 is LGHNT, CDR2 FRNRAP. Losses at the gene ends were 5 bases for V and 3 bases for J; bases not matched to a gene: 3. This CDR3 is 13 amino acids long. The DNA for the CDR3 is TGTGCTAGTGGTCCTGACAGGGGCTACGAGCAGTACTTC. Translating gives CASGPDRGYEQYF. Variable domain in full (rest from reference TRBV12-5 and TRBJ2-7): DARVTQTPRHKVTEMGQEVTMRCQPILGHNTVFWYRQTMMQGLELLAYFRNRAPLDDSGMPKDRFSAEMPDATLATLKIQPSEPRDSAVYFCASGPDRGYEQYFGPGTRLTVT.

This clone showed up just a few times. CDR3 bases: TGTGCCAGCAGCCGCGGGACCGAGGCCGGGGAGCTGTTTTTT. Its protein is CASSRGTEAGELFF. This chain links TRBV4-2 with TRBJ2-2; weak D call: TRBD2 (6 bases). Germline CDR1 reads LGHNA; CDR2 reads YNFKEQ. The CDR3 runs to 14 residues. V lost 4 bases to trimming and J lost 6 bases, with 12 bases between them.

The chain combines TRBV28 with TRBJ1-6; 9 positions match TRBD1. This CDR3 region has 13 residues. Trimming removed 7 bases from V and 8 bases from J; junction bases left unmatched: 3. The V gene's germline CDR1 is MDHEN and CDR2 SYDVKM. The CDR3 bases are TGTGCCAGCACCCGGACAGGGGATTCACCCCTCCACTTT. Translation gives CASTRTGDSPLHF.